This TCR beta chain stems from a study of T-cell memory formation after mild COVID-19. Whole-study context: Largely donor-specific sequence clusters came from two donors. Study findings and constraints: Several responding clones turned up in pre-infection memory, indicating that cross-reactive memory may have taken part. Clones that shrank (day 15 to 85) were balanced CD4/CD8, whereas later expanders leaned CD4+. Second-wave clones with a day 37 peak had unconfirmed SARS-CoV-2 specificity.

This clonotype came up a few times. Its matching antigen is unknown. The germline V and J ends were trimmed by 2 bases and 2 bases, with 10 bases remaining between them. CDR3 length: 14 residues. The germline V gene encodes CDR1 SQVTM and CDR2 ANQGSEA. TCRdb itself ran the 5' RACE reads through MiXCR, one entry per CDR3 protein. The data hold some 40,000 distinct CDR3 sequences, with 6% to 9.5% observed a single time. The clonotype comes from a man aged 18 to 29 who had mild COVID-19 (a few samples of this study predate the infection). Cell type and time point are not known. The source material was PBMCs or a T cell subset sorted from them (not recorded which). The J gene is TRBJ2-1, the V gene TRBV29-1; perhaps TRBD2 as D (7 bases). In DNA form, the CDR3 reads TGCAGCGTTGAACGGGGGGCCACCTACAATGAGCAGTTCTTC. This translates into CSVERGATYNEQFF.